Each of the 4 T cell receptor beta chains below was sequenced from the same sample in a study of T cell changes during pregnancy in multiple sclerosis. Method: immunoSEQ multiplex PCR; TCRdb's copy keeps in-frame clones and lacks some. There are fewer than 85,000 clones in the sample; roughly 92% occur only once, and 2.5% to 3.5% lies in the top ten. Sample: peripheral blood, taken in the third trimester of pregnancy. Receptors originate from a female donor in good health, enrolled as a control in a pregnancy study.

The chain joins TRBV4-1 to TRBJ2-5, with 9 bases identical to TRBD1. J lost 2 bases, V lost 4 bases, and 5 bases had no gene match. In germline, CDR1 is MGHRA, CDR2 YSYEKL. The CDR3 extends over 15 amino acids. CDR3 nucleotides: TGCGCCAGCAGCCCTGGAGGACAGGGGCAAGAGACCCAGTACTTC. Its translation: CASSPGGQGQETQYF.

J is TRBJ1-1 and V is TRBV9; 7 nucleotides match TRBD1. Germline CDR1 and CDR2: SGDLS and YYNGEE. Unmatched junction bases numbered 5, after V lost 4 bases and J lost 5 bases. This CDR3 region has 13 residues. The CDR3 DNA reads TGTGCCAGCAGCATACAACAGGGGACTGAAGCTTTCTTT. It yields the protein CASSIQQGTEAFF.

The chain recombines TRBV28 with TRBJ2-7; tentative D call: TRBD1 (6 bases). CDR1 MDHEN and CDR2 SYDVKM come from the germline V gene. The CDR3 covers 12 residues. The V gene lost 6 bases and the J gene lost 4 bases, with 10 bases spanning the gap. The chain's CDR3 is CASRLTGYEQYF. CDR3 nucleotide sequence: TGTGCCAGCAGACTGACAGGATACGAGCAGTACTTC.

The CDR3 sequence: CASSPRRFTGELFF. The CDR3 nucleotides are TGTGCCAGCAGTCCTAGGAGATTCACCGGGGAGCTGTTTTTT. The gene calls are TRBV6-6 and TRBJ2-2; D gene ambiguous. The CDR3 consists of 14 residues. Trimming pared 5 bases from V and 4 bases from J, leaving 11 bases between. CDR1 MNHNY and CDR2 SVGAGI come from the germline V gene (reference sequence).